This passage covers 21 T cell receptor beta chains from one sample sequenced in a study of T cells after yellow fever vaccination. One entry per CDR3 protein results from TCRdb running MiXCR on the 5' RACE reads. The sample lists some 350,000 distinct CDR3 sequences, 6% to 8% occurring once. This specimen consisted of PBMCs, obtained 5 days after the yellow fever booster vaccination. Source of these receptors: a young man who received the YFV17D yellow fever vaccine.

In its sample, this clonotype was seen many times. The rearrangement joins TRBV25-1 to TRBJ2-7; TRBD1 agrees at 10 bases. The germline V gene has CDR1 MGHDK and CDR2 SYGVNS. Unmatched junction bases numbered 4, after V lost 5 bases and J lost 6 bases. The CDR3 runs 13 residues. CDR3 loop: CASSPRDRGEQYF. CDR3 in DNA: TGTGCCAGCAGTCCTAGGGACAGGGGCGAGCAGTACTTC.

This chain links TRBV7-9 with TRBJ2-1; 8 nucleotides align to TRBD1. The CDR3 spans 16 residues. The V segment lost 4 bases and the J segment 2 bases; nucleotides outside the gene matches: 7. Per the germline V gene, CDR1 is SEHNR and CDR2 is FQNEAQ (reference sequence). In nucleotides, the CDR3 is TGTGCCAGCAGCTCCCGGGGACAGGACACCTACAATGAGCAGTTCTTC. Translated: CASSSRGQDTYNEQFF.

This clonotype was recorded many times. The chain links TRBV28 to TRBJ2-7; 7 bases map to TRBD1. Germline V gene lookup returns CDR1 MDHEN and CDR2 SYDVKM. The junction had 5 bases not matched to a gene; V was cut back by 2 bases and J by 4 bases. The CDR3 has 14 residues. For the CDR3, the DNA is TGTGCCAGCAGTTTACTACAGGGGTGGTACGAGCAGTACTTC. This gives the protein CASSLLQGWYEQYF.

This clonotype was counted at least ten times. This chain connects TRBV20-1 to TRBJ2-1, with TRBD2 identical over 8 bases. CDR3 length equals 15 residues. From germline, CDR1 is DFQATT and CDR2 SNEGSKA (reference sequence). Trimming took 0 bases from V and 7 from J; bases not matched to a gene: 8. CDR3 in amino acids: CSARDVSGSSNEQFF. In nucleotides, the CDR3 is TGCAGTGCTAGAGATGTAAGCGGGAGTAGTAATGAGCAGTTCTTC.

This rearrangement joins TRBV12-3 or TRBV12-4 to TRBJ2-7, with 13 positions matching TRBD2. The J segment lost 4 bases and the V segment lost 7 bases, leaving 16 bases of the junction unmatched. The CDR3 contains 18 residues. The CDR3 coding sequence is TGTGCCAGCATTTTTGAGGGGACTAGCGGGAAATTCGGATACGAGCAGTACTTC. Translating it yields CASIFEGTSGKFGYEQYF.

This clonotype has at least ten counts. This rearrangement joins TRBV7-9 to TRBJ2-7, with 9 bases lining up with TRBD2. The CDR3 sequence is 16 residues long. The J segment lost 1 base and the V segment lost 5 bases, leaving 9 bases of the junction unmatched. CDR1 and CDR2 from the germline V gene are SEHNR and FQNEAQ (reference sequence). The DNA for the CDR3 is TGTGCCAGCAGCCCAGTTAGCGGGAGCGGTTCCTACGAGCAGTACTTC. It translates to CASSPVSGSGSYEQYF.

This clonotype was seen only a few times. This chain connects TRBV14 to TRBJ2-5; unclear D gene. CDR1 and CDR2 (germline): SGHDN, FVKESK. CDR3 size: 18 residues. V lost 0 bases, J lost 5 bases, and 22 bases lay in between. As DNA, the CDR3 is TGTGCCAGCAGCCAAGAAGGCCCCTACAGCCTTGTGGGTGAGACCCAGTACTTC. It is translated as CASSQEGPYSLVGETQYF.

This clonotype was found a few times. The rearrangement joins TRBV29-1 to TRBJ2-7; D is uncertain. V was shortened by 0 bases and J by 9 bases, with 12 bases between the two germline ends. CDR1 is SQVTM and CDR2 is ANQGSEA in the germline V gene. The CDR3 consists of 12 residues. The CDR3 loop is CSVEDRAFGQYF. CDR3 in DNA: TGCAGCGTTGAAGATCGGGCGTTTGGGCAGTACTTC.

The table lists this clonotype with a few counts. J is TRBJ2-1 and V is TRBV6-1, with D unclear. Trimming took 1 base from V and 6 from J, leaving 10 bases between them. Germline CDR1 reads MNHNS; CDR2 reads SASEGT. The CDR3 length is 14 residues. Here the CDR3 reads CASSEVSKGNEQFF. CDR3 in DNA: TGTGCCAGCAGTGAAGTTTCTAAAGGCAATGAGCAGTTCTTC.

Only a few counts were recorded for this clonotype. The CDR3, as DNA: TGCGCCAGCAGCTTGCACGACGGAGTGGAGTTCTTC. Amino acid sequence: CASSLHDGVEFF. The rearrangement links TRBV5-1 to TRBJ2-1; D is unclear. The CDR3 is made up of 12 amino acids. V lost 1 base, J lost 14 bases, and 13 bases lay in between. CDR1 is SGHRS and CDR2 is YFSETQ in the germline V gene.

This clonotype has more than one count but fewer than ten. The chain has TRBV11-2 and TRBJ2-7; D call uncertain. V lost 5 bases and J 7 bases, leaving 9 bases between the germline ends. The germline gives CDR1 SGHAT, CDR2 FQNNGV. The CDR3 is made up of 11 amino acids. In nucleotides, the CDR3 is TGTGCCAGCAGCCACGCTTGGGAGCAGTACTTC. Translated, it gives CASSHAWEQYF.

This sequence joins TRBV12-3 or TRBV12-4 and TRBJ1-5; D remains unclear. This CDR3 is built from 16 residues. V gave up 5 bases and J gave up 1 base, with 15 bases separating them. CDR3 amino acids: CASSGKGRASNQPQHF. CDR3 in DNA: TGTGCCAGCAGTGGAAAGGGAAGGGCCAGCAATCAGCCCCAGCATTTT.

This clonotype was detected a few times. The chain uses TRBV9 and TRBJ2-1; a possible D gene is TRBD2 (6 bases). CDR3 length equals 14 residues. V was shortened by 2 bases and J by 12 bases, with 18 bases between the two germline ends. CDR1 SGDLS and CDR2 YYNGEE come from the germline V gene. CDR3 sequence: CASSVETSKGRQFF. The CDR3 nucleotides read TGTGCCAGCAGCGTTGAGACTAGTAAGGGGAGGCAGTTCTTC.

This clonotype was seen once. A much larger clone differs from this one at a single base, so this may be a read error. The chain carries TRBV12-3 or TRBV12-4 and TRBJ2-4, with 9 bases lining up with TRBD2. Losses at the gene ends were 6 bases for V and 4 bases for J; bases not matched to a gene: 10. The CDR3 sequence is 16 residues long. CDR3 sequence: CASRPSSGKGKNIQYF. The CDR3 DNA sequence: TGTGCCAGCAGACCTTCTAGCGGGAAGGGTAAAAACATTCAGTACTTC.

This clonotype was picked up a small number of times. The rearrangement links TRBV18 to TRBJ1-1; D remains unclear. CDR3 length: 13 amino acids. Germline V gives CDR1 KGHSH, CDR2 LQKENI. V was clipped by 1 base and J by 2 bases, with 5 bases between them. The CDR3: CASSPRQNTEAFF. CDR3 sequence (DNA): TGTGCCAGCTCACCACGTCAAAACACTGAAGCTTTCTTT.

This clonotype was recorded at least ten times. This sequence joins TRBV7-8 and TRBJ2-5; D possibly uses TRBD1 or TRBD2 (5 bases each). Germline CDR1 is SGHVS and CDR2 is FQNEAQ. V was cut by 5 bases and J by 4 bases, with 26 bases left in between. The CDR3 runs 18 residues. The DNA of the CDR3 is TGTGCCAGCAGCATACGGTGGTCCCGGGGCCGACATCGAGAGACCCAGTACTTC. Protein product: CASSIRWSRGRHRETQYF.

The chain has TRBV20-1 and TRBJ2-5, with D uncertain. With 0 bases removed from V and 2 bases from J, the gap between germline ends came to 13 bases. This CDR3 spans 15 amino acids. Germline CDR1 is DFQATT and CDR2 is SNEGSKA (reference sequence). CDR3 region: CSARDSSRPQETQYF. The CDR3 coding sequence is TGCAGTGCTAGAGATTCGTCCCGACCTCAAGAGACCCAGTACTTC.

The rearrangement joins TRBV18 to TRBJ2-1; TRBD2 matches at 10 bases. Germline V gene sequence: CDR1 KGHSH, CDR2 LQKENI. Losses at the gene ends were 3 bases for V and 5 bases for J; bases not matched to a gene: 7. The CDR3 runs to 16 residues. CDR3 sequence (DNA): TGTGCCAGCTCACCCTTCAGCGGGAGGGCCAACAATGAGCAGTTCTTC. It yields the protein CASSPFSGRANNEQFF.

This clonotype was detected ten times or more. The chain employs TRBV29-1 and TRBJ2-7; D remains unclear. V lost 4 bases, J lost 1 base, and 5 bases lay in between. This CDR3 has 11 residues. Germline loops: CDR1 SQVTM, CDR2 ANQGSEA. The CDR3 region has the DNA TGCAGCGTTGCTCAGTCCTACGAGCAGTACTTC. Encoded protein: CSVAQSYEQYF.

On this clonotype itself: A read error may produce the germline difference seen at one junction end. The V gene is TRBV7-2, the J gene TRBJ2-1; no clear D gene. Germline CDR1 and CDR2: SGHTA and FQGNSA. The CDR3 covers 12 residues. As DNA, the CDR3 is TGTGCCAGCAGCTTAGGATTCAATGAGCAGTCCTTC. Its protein is CASSLGFNEQSF.

This clonotype was detected many times. This rearrangement joins TRBV29-1 to TRBJ2-7; D might be TRBD2 (6 bases). V lost 6 bases and J lost 7, with 28 bases in between. Germline CDR1 reads SQVTM; CDR2 reads ANQGSEA. The CDR3 consists of 16 residues. As DNA, the CDR3 is TGCAGCGTGCCCCTCCAAGGAGGGTTCGGGCCGGGTGAGCAGTACTTC. Protein: CSVPLQGGFGPGEQYF.